This T cell receptor (beta chain) was documented in a study of shared T cell receptors in the human thymus. Method: immunoSEQ multiplex PCR; TCRdb's copy keeps in-frame clones and lacks some. The sample records about 540,000 clones, 70% to 80% being singletons. This CDR3 comprises 15 residues. V dropped 4 bases and J dropped 0 bases, with 13 bases sitting between them. Germline CDR1 and CDR2: MDHEN and SYDVKM. The sample was also linked to a second study, of human thymus T cells. From that report: Thymus tissue was removed during corrective cardiac surgery. Related research reported highly overlapping thymic repertoires among unrelated individuals.

Sequencing used thymocytes. The receptor was isolated from a boy younger than two with a congenital heart defect. V and J are TRBV28 and TRBJ2-7; possibly TRBD2 for D (5 bases). This CDR3 reads CASSWSGVHSYEQYF. CDR3 in DNA: TGTGCCAGCAGTTGGTCCGGGGTCCACTCCTACGAGCAGTACTTC.